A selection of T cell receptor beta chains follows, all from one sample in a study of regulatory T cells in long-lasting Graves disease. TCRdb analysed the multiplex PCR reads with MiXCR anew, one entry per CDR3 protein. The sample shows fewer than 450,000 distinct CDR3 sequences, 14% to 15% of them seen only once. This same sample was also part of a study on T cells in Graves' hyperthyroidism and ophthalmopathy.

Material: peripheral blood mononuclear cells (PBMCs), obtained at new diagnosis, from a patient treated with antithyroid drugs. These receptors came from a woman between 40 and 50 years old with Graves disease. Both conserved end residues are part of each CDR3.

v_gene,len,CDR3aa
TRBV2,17,CASSEPSGRLSADTQYF
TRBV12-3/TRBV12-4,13,CASRQDSYYGYTF
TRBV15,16,CATSREGSHSGNTIYF
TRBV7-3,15,CASSTGQTNTGELFF
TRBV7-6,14,CASSPPSGWFEQFF
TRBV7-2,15,CASSRDRQINYGYTF
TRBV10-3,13,CAIRTGTDNEQFF
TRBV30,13,CAWSVRDPYEQYF
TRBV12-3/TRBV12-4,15,CASRSGTSGSGELFF
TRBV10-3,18,CAISGTSGTYDKPNEQFF
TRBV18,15,CASSPGLAGVREQYF
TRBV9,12,CASEGYYNEQFF
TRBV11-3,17,CASSLDMATGGTGELFF
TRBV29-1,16,CSVEDRSKGSYNEQFF
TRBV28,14,CASIQTGANTEAFF
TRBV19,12,CASSGNGETQYF
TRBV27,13,CASRQGAREGYTF
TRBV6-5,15,CASSYRAGNPYEQYF
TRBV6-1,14,CASSEGQDTGELFF
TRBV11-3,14,CASSPWERVDEQFF
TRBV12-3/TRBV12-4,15,CASSLLAEVYNEQFF
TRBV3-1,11,CASSQLGDSVF
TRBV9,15,CASSRRNGEGSPLHF
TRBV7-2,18,CASSLAAVGMSSYNEQFF
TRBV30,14,CAWSVSGLNYEQYF
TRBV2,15,CASSERAGGIDTQYF
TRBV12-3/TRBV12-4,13,CASSVGPNYGYTF
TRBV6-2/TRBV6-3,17,CASSYSILTTGQETQYF
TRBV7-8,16,CASSLGGLGSYNEQFF
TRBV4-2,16,CASSQERTRYQETQYF
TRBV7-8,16,CASSHRTSLGTGELFF
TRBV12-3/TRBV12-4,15,CASSPGVRGSDEQFF